This is a list of T cell receptor beta chains from one sample in a study of T-cell memory formation after mild COVID-19. TCRdb re-called the 5' RACE reads with MiXCR, one entry per CDR3 protein. The table records more than 300,000 distinct CDR3 sequences, roughly an eighth of them present only once. Sequencing was performed on PBMCs or a T cell subset sorted from them (not recorded which). Source of these receptors: a man aged 18 to 30 who had mild COVID-19 (a few samples of this study predate the infection). Cell type and time point are not known. CDR3s include the opening cysteine and the closing phenylalanine or tryptophan. The D gene is left open where the match is weak. For some rows the clone size is stated as once, few or many, or as a class when expanded; others skip it.

>-|TRBV9|-|TRBJ2-4
TGTGCCAGCAGCGGCGGGCAAAACATTCAGTACTTC
CASSGGQNIQYF
>-|TRBV20-1|TRBD1|TRBJ1-2
TGCAGTGCTAGAGACGACAGGGCCTATGGCTACACCTTC
CSARDDRAYGYTF
>-|TRBV2|-|TRBJ1-5
TGTGCCAGCGGGAGGGTGAATCAGCCCCAGCATTTT
CASGRVNQPQHF
>few|TRBV6-5|-|TRBJ1-1
TGTGCCAGCAGTTACTCTGGCAGGGTAGTAGCTTTCTTT
CASSYSGRVVAFF
>-|TRBV6-2/TRBV6-3|TRBD2|TRBJ2-1
TGTGCCAGCAGTTATTCGTCTAGCGGGGTCAATGAGCAGTTCTTC
CASSYSSSGVNEQFF
>few|TRBV6-2/TRBV6-3|-|TRBJ2-4
TGTGCCAGCAGTTCTCTCGGACGGGCTCTAGCCAAAAACATTCAGTACTTC
CASSSLGRALAKNIQYF
>few|TRBV7-9|TRBD2|TRBJ2-6
TGTGCCAGCCCGGGGGGGCGCATAGGTGGGGCCAACGTCCTGACTTTC
CASPGGRIGGANVLTF
>few|TRBV18|TRBD1|TRBJ1-2
TGTGCCAGCTCACGGGACACCGCAGGGGGACATGGCTACACCTTC
CASSRDTAGGHGYTF
>few|TRBV6-2/TRBV6-3|-|TRBJ1-2
TGTGCCAGCACCCCCGGGGGGGTACCCTATGGCTACACCTTC
CASTPGGVPYGYTF
>-|TRBV6-5|-|TRBJ2-7
TGTGCCAGCAGCCCTGCCCCGGGCGAGCAGTACTTC
CASSPAPGEQYF
>few|TRBV7-2|-|TRBJ2-1
TGTGCCAGCAGCTTACAGGGGGGCCTCTACAATGAGCAGTTCTTC
CASSLQGGLYNEQFF
>many|TRBV7-9|-|TRBJ2-3
TGTGCCAGCAGCTTAGGAGCGTTCACAGATACGCAGTATTTT
CASSLGAFTDTQYF
>-|TRBV11-3|-|TRBJ2-4
TGTGCCAGCAAAAAACAGGGTCGGGACATTCAGTACTTC
CASKKQGRDIQYF
>few|TRBV12-3/TRBV12-4|-|TRBJ1-1
TGTGCCAGCAGGCCCGGAGGCCTCTACACTGAAGCTTTCTTT
CASRPGGLYTEAFF
>few|TRBV10-3|-|TRBJ2-7
TGTGCCATCAGTGAACTAGGGAGGAAGCAGTACTTC
CAISELGRKQYF
>-|TRBV5-1|-|TRBJ1-1
TGCGCCAGCAGCGACGGGTACACTGAAGCTTTCTTT
CASSDGYTEAFF
>-|TRBV7-2|-|TRBJ2-5
TGTGCCAGCAGCTTAGCTAGCGAGGGGACCCAGTACTTC
CASSLASEGTQYF
>-|TRBV18|-|TRBJ2-1
TGTGCCAGCTCGAGGGAACAAATCTACAATGAGCAGTTCTTC
CASSREQIYNEQFF
>few|TRBV6-2/TRBV6-3|-|TRBJ2-7
TGTGCCAGCAGTTACGGTCTTCTCTACGAGCAGTACTTC
CASSYGLLYEQYF
>many|TRBV7-8|-|TRBJ1-2
TGTGCCAGCAGCTTAGAGTACTATGGCTACACCTTC
CASSLEYYGYTF
>-|TRBV7-7|TRBD2|TRBJ2-1
TGTGCCAGCAGCTTAGGCCTAGCGGGGTCGAGTGAGCAGTTCTTC
CASSLGLAGSSEQFF
>-|TRBV20-1|-|TRBJ1-4
TGCAGTGCTAGAGGGAAGAGGGGGAATGAAAAACTGTTTTTT
CSARGKRGNEKLFF
>few|TRBV4-3|-|TRBJ1-5
TGCGCCAGCAGCCGTAACCGGGATCAGCCCCAGCATTTT
CASSRNRDQPQHF
>-|TRBV6-5|-|TRBJ1-2
TGTGCCAGCACCCCTGACAGGTCCTATGGCTACACCTTC
CASTPDRSYGYTF
>-|TRBV7-6|TRBD1|TRBJ1-3
TGTGCCAGCAGCGGCGGGACAGGGACGGTTTTGCCTGGAAACACCATATATTTT
CASSGGTGTVLPGNTIYF
>-|TRBV19|-|TRBJ2-5
TGTGCCAGTAGTATGCACAGGGCAGCCGGAGAGACCCAGTACTTC
CASSMHRAAGETQYF
>-|TRBV10-3|-|TRBJ2-3
TGTGCCGTCTGGGCGGGACCGAACACAGATACGCAGTATTTT
CAVWAGPNTDTQYF
>few|TRBV4-2|-|TRBJ1-2
TGTGCCAGCAGCCAAGTTAGTGGTTGGGACTATGGCTACACCTTC
CASSQVSGWDYGYTF
>once|TRBV2|-|TRBJ1-6
TGTGCCAGCAGTGGTGAGGGGAGAGGGTCACCCCTCCACTTT
CASSGEGRGSPLHF
>-|TRBV6-5|TRBD2|TRBJ2-1
TGTGCCAGCAGCCGCCGGACTAGCGTCGTTGAGCAGTTCTTC
CASSRRTSVVEQFF
>-|TRBV4-2|-|TRBJ2-7
TGTGCCAGCCGTCTGGAGGGGACCGCAGACTACGAGCAGTACTTC
CASRLEGTADYEQYF
>-|TRBV6-5|-|TRBJ1-1
TGTGCCAGCAGTTACTCACAGGGATTTAGCACTGAAGCTTTCTTT
CASSYSQGFSTEAFF
>-|TRBV9|-|TRBJ2-6
TGTGCCAGCAGCGTAGACAGTTCTGGGGCCAACGTCCTGACTTTC
CASSVDSSGANVLTF
>-|TRBV18|-|TRBJ1-1
TGTGCCAGCTCACCACAGTCGGCCTCGGACACTGAAGCTTTCTTT
CASSPQSASDTEAFF
>-|TRBV4-1|-|TRBJ1-2
TGCGCCAGCAGCCAAGATCCCAGTGACTATGGCTACACCTTC
CASSQDPSDYGYTF
>few|TRBV28|-|TRBJ1-1
TGTGCCAGCAAATCGACTCCGAACACTGAAGCTTTCTTT
CASKSTPNTEAFF
>few|TRBV5-1|TRBD1|TRBJ1-4
TGCGCCAGCAGCGTACTCGGGACAGGGGAGGAAAAACTGTTTTTT
CASSVLGTGEEKLFF
>-|TRBV29-1|TRBD2|TRBJ2-1
TGCAGCGTGTTGGGGGGGGATGAGCAGTTCTTC
CSVLGGDEQFF
>-|TRBV5-1|-|TRBJ1-1
TGCGCCAGCAGCCGGGCCGGGATGAACACTGAAGCTTTCTTT
CASSRAGMNTEAFF
>-|TRBV7-8|-|TRBJ1-1
TGTGCCAGCAGCTTACTTGGGGACCCTAACACTGAAGCTTTCTTT
CASSLLGDPNTEAFF
>-|TRBV29-1|-|TRBJ1-2
TGCAGCGTGCGGGGCCTCGGAGGCGGCTACACCTTC
CSVRGLGGGYTF
>few|TRBV3-1|TRBD2|TRBJ2-2
TGTGCCAGCAGCCGCGGGACTAGAAGATATCCCGGGGAGCTGTTTTTT
CASSRGTRRYPGELFF
>-|TRBV4-1|-|TRBJ2-7
TGCGCCAGCAGCCAAACAACCGGGCCCTCCTACGAGCAGTACTTC
CASSQTTGPSYEQYF
>-|TRBV30|-|TRBJ1-6
TGTGCCTGGAGTGTGGCCGGGAAGAATTCACCCCTCCACTTT
CAWSVAGKNSPLHF
>few|TRBV4-1|-|TRBJ2-2
TGCGCCAGCAGCCAATTCCAGGGGCTGAACACCGGGGAGCTGTTTTTT
CASSQFQGLNTGELFF